The clone carrying this T cell receptor (beta chain) showed up many times. V lost 10 bases and J 4 bases, leaving 11 bases between the germline ends. Germline CDR1 reads MNHEY; CDR2 reads SVGEGT. The CDR3 runs 11 residues. TCRdb reprocessed the reads via MiXCR and lists one record per CDR3 protein. The sample contains 65,000 to 90,000 distinct CDR3 sequences, about 3.8% of which appear only once. The data are from a study of T cell repertoires in cytomegalovirus infection. This chain links TRBV6-2 or TRBV6-3 with TRBJ2-7; tentative D call: TRBD2 (5 bases). This receptor was taken from a human donor in good health (CMV status not recorded). Some clones in this sample may be carry-over from other donors' samples. Sequences were obtained from PBMCs. CDR3 nucleotides: TGTGCCACCGACGAGGGTTACGAGCAGTACTTC. Translation: CATDEGYEQYF.